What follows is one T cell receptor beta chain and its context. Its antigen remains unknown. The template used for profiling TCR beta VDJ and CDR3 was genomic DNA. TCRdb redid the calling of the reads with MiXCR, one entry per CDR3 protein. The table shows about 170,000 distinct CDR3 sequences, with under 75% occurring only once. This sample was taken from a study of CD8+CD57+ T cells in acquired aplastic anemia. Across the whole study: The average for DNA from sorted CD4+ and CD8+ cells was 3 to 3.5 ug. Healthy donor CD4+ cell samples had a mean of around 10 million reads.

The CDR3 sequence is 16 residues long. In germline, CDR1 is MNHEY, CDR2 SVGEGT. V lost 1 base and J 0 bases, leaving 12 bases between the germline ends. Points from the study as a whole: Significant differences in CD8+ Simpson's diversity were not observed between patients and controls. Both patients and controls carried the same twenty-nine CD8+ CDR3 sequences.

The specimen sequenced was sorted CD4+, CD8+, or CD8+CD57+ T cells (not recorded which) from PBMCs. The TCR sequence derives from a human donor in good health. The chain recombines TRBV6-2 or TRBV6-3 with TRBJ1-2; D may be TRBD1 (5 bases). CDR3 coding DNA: TGTGCCAGCAGTTACTTCTCGCGGGGCTCTAACTATGGCTACACCTTC. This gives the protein CASSYFSRGSNYGYTF.